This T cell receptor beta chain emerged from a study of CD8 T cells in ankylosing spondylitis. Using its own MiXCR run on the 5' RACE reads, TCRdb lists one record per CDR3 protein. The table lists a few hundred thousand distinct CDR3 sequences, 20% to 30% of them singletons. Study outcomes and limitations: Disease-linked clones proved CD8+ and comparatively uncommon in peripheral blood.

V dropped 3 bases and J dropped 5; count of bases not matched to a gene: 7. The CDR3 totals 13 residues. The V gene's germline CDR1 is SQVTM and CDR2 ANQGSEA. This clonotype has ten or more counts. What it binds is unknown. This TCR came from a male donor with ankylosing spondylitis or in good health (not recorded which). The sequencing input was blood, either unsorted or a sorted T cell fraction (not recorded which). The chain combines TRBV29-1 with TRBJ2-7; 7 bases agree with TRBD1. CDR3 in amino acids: CSVEPGQSDEQYF. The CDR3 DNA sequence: TGCAGCGTTGAGCCGGGACAGTCGGACGAGCAGTACTTC.